The T cell receptor beta chain under discussion was sequenced for a study of blood T cell repertoires in COVID-19. Study-level background: From T cells, B-cell-depleted T cells, or PBMCs came the material, which was cDNA or gDNA.

In the original processing: How many nucleated cells were present was estimated from reference gene primer amplification. Method: immunoSEQ multiplex PCR; TCRdb's copy keeps in-frame clones and lacks some. V and J calls and clone size follow that table, whereas D and trimming were derived from the DNA. The sample contains more than 95,000 clones, 65% to 85% of which appear only once. This TCR came from an elderly man with active or convalescent COVID-19. The specimen sequenced was peripheral blood.

DNA of the CDR3: TGTGCCAGCAGCCCGACGGCAGGGTCACCGGGTGGCTACACCTTC. Translated: CASSPTAGSPGGYTF. V and J are TRBV3-1 (or the pseudogene TRBV3-2) and TRBJ1-2; D is perhaps TRBD1 (5 bases). Trimming removed 4 bases from V and 7 bases from J, with 19 bases in between. The CDR3 consists of 15 residues. Germline V gives CDR1 LGHDT, CDR2 YNNKEL (reference sequence).